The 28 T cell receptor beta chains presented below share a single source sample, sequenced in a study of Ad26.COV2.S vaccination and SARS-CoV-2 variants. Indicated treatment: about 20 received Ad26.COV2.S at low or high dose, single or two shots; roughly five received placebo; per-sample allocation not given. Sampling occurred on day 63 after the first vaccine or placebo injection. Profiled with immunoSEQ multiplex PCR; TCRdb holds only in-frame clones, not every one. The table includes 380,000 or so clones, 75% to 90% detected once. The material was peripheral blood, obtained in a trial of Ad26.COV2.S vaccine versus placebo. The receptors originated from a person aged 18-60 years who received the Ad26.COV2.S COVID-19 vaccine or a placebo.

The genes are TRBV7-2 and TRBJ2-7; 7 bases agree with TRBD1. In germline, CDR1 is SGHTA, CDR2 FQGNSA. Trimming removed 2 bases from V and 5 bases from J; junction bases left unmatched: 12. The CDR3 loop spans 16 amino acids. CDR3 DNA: TGTGCCAGCAGCTTAATGGGAAGAGGGGGCTTTGACGAGCAGTACTTC. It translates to CASSLMGRGGFDEQYF. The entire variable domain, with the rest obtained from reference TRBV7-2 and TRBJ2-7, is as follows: GAGVSQSPSNKVTEKGKDVELRCDPISGHTALYWYRQSLGQGLEFLIYFQGNSAPDKSGLPSDRFSAERTGGSVSTLTIQRTQQEDSAVYLCASSLMGRGGFDEQYFGPGTRLTVT.

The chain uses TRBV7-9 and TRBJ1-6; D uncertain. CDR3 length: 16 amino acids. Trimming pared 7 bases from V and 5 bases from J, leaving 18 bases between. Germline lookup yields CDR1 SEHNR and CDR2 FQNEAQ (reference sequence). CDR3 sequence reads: CASTSEGGSDNSPLHF. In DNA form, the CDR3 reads TGTGCCAGCACCTCTGAAGGAGGGTCGGATAATTCACCCCTCCACTTT. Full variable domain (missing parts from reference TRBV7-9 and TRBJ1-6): DTGVSQNPRHKITKRGQNVTFRCDPISEHNRLYWYRQTLGQGPEFLTYFQNEAQLEKSRLLSDRFSAERPKGSFSTLEIQRTEQGDSAMYLCASTSEGGSDNSPLHFGNGTRLTVT.

CDR3 coding DNA: TGTGCCAGCAGTGGGACTAGCGGGAGGGCGTCATACAATGAGCAGTTCTTC. It codes for CASSGTSGRASYNEQFF. The chain is built from TRBV6-1 and TRBJ2-1, with 15 bases fitting TRBD2. CDR1 and CDR2 (germline): MNHNS, SASEGT. The length of the CDR3 is 17 residues. V lost 4 bases to trimming and J lost 4 bases; unmatched junction nucleotides: 5.

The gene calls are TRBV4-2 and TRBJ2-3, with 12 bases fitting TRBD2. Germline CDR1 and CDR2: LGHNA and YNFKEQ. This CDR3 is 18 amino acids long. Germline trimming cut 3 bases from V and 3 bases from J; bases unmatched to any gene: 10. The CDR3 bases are TGTGCCAGCAGCCACTCACTAGCGGGGGGACCATCGACAGATACGCAGTATTTT. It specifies CASSHSLAGGPSTDTQYF.

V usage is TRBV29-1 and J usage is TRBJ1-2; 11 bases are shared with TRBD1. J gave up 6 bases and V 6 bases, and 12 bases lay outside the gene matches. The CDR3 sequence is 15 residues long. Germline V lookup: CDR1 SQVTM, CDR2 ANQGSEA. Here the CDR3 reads CSVQPGQGVVDGYTF. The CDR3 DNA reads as TGCAGCGTCCAACCGGGACAGGGGGTAGTAGATGGCTACACCTTC.

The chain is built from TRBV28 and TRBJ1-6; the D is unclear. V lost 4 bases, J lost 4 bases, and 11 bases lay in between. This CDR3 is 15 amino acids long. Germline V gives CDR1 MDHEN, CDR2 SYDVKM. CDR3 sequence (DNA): TGTGCCAGCAGTTCGTTAACGGGGTATAATTCACCCCTCCACTTT. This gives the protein CASSSLTGYNSPLHF.

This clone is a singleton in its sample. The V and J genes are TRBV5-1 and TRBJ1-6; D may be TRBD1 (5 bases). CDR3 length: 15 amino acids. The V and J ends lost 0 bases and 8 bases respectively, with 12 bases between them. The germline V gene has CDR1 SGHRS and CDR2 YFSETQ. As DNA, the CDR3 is TGCGCCAGCAGCTTGGGGCAGGGTCGGGATTCACCCCTCCACTTT. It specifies CASSLGQGRDSPLHF. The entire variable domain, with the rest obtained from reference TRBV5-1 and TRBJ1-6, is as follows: KAGVTQTPRYLIKTRGQQVTLSCSPISGHRSVSWYQQTPGQGLQFLFEYFSETQRNKGNFPGRFSGRQFSNSRSEMNVSTLELGDSALYLCASSLGQGRDSPLHFGNGTRLTVT.

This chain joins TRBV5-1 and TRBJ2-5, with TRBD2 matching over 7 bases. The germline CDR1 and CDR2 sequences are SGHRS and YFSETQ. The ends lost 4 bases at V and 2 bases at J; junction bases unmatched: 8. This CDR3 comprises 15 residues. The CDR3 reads CASSATPGLQETQYF. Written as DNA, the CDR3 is TGCGCCAGCAGCGCCACCCCGGGACTACAAGAGACCCAGTACTTC. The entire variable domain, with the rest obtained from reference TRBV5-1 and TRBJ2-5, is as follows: KAGVTQTPRYLIKTRGQQVTLSCSPISGHRSVSWYQQTPGQGLQFLFEYFSETQRNKGNFPGRFSGRQFSNSRSEMNVSTLELGDSALYLCASSATPGLQETQYFGPGTRLLVL.

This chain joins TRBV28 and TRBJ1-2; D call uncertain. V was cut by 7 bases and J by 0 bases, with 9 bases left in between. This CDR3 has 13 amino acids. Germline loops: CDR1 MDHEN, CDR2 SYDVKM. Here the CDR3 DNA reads TGTGCCAGCATTGCCGATACTAACTATGGCTACACCTTC. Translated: CASIADTNYGYTF.

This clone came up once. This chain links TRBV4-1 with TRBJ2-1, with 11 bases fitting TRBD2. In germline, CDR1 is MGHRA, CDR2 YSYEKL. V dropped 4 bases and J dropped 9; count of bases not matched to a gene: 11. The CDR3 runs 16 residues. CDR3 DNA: TGCGCCAGCAGCCGAACTAGCGGGGGCAGAAGGGGTGAGCAGTTCTTC. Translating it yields CASSRTSGGRRGEQFF.

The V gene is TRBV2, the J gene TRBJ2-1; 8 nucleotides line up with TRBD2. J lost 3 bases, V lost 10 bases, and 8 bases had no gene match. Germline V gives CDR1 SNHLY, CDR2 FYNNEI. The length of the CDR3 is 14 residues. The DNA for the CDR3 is TGTGCCACCAAGAGCGGGAGTGACTACAATGAGCAGTTCTTC. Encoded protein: CATKSGSDYNEQFF.

CDR3 loop: CAISGGGGPFF. The CDR3 DNA reads as TGTGCCATCAGTGGGGGGGGAGGGCCTTTCTTT. V gene TRBV10-3 combines with J gene TRBJ1-1, with a possible D match to TRBD1 (5 bases). V lost 4 bases to trimming and J lost 12 bases, with 12 bases between them. This CDR3 is built from 11 residues. The germline V gene encodes CDR1 ENHRY and CDR2 SYGVKD.

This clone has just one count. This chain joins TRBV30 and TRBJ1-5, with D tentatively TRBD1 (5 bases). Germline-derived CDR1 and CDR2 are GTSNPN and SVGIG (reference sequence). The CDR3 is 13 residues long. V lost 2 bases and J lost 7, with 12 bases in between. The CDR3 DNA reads TGTGCCTGGAGTCCAGGGCTGCGACAGCCCCAGCATTTT. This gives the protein CAWSPGLRQPQHF.

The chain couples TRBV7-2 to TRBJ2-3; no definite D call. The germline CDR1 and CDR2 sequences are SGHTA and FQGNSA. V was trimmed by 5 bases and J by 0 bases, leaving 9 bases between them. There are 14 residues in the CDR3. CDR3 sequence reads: CASSPAWSTDTQYF. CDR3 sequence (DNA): TGTGCCAGCAGCCCCGCGTGGAGCACAGATACGCAGTATTTT. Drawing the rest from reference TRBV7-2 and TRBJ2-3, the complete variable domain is GAGVSQSPSNKVTEKGKDVELRCDPISGHTALYWYRQSLGQGLEFLIYFQGNSAPDKSGLPSDRFSAERTGGSVSTLTIQRTQQEDSAVYLCASSPAWSTDTQYFGPGTRLTVL.

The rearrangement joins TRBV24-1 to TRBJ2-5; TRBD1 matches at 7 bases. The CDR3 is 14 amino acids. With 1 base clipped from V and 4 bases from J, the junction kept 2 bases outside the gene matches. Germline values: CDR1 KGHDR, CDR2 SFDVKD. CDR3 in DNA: TGTGCCACCAGTGATTTCCGGGACAGAGAGACCCAGTACTTC. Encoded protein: CATSDFRDRETQYF.

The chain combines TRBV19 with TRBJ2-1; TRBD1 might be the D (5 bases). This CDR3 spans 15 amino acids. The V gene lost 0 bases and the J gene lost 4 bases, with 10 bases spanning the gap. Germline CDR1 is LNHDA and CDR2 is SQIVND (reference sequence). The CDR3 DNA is TGTGCCAGTAGTATAGAGGGTCAGGGTTACAATGAGCAGTTCTTC. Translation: CASSIEGQGYNEQFF.

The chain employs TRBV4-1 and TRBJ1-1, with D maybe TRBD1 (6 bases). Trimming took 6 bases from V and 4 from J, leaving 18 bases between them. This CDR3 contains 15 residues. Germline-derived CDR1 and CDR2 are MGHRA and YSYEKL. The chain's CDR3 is CASRIRGIAGTEAFF. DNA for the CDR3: TGCGCCAGCAGAATAAGGGGGATCGCGGGCACTGAAGCTTTCTTT.

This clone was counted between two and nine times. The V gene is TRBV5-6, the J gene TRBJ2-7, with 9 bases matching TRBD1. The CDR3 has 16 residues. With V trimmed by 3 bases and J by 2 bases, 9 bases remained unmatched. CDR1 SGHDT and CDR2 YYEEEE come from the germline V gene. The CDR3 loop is CASSSTGGGLPYEQYF. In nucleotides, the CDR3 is TGTGCCAGCAGCTCCACAGGGGGCGGACTACCCTACGAGCAGTACTTC.

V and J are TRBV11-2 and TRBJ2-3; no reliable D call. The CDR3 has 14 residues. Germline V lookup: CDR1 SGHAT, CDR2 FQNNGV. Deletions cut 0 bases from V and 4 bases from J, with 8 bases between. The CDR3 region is CASSLDLGADTQYF. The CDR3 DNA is TGTGCCAGCAGCTTAGATCTTGGTGCAGATACGCAGTATTTT.

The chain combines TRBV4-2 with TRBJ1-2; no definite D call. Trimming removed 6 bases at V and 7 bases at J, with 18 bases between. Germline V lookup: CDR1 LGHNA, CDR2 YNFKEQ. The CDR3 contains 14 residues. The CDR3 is CASSSTGYQSGYTF. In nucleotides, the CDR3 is TGTGCCAGCAGTTCCACGGGGTATCAAAGTGGCTACACCTTC.

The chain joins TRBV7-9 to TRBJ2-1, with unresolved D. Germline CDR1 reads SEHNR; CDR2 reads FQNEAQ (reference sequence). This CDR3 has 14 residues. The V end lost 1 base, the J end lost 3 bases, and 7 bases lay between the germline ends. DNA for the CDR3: TGTGCCAGCAGCTTAGTCTCGGTCTACAATGAGCAGTTCTTC. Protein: CASSLVSVYNEQFF.

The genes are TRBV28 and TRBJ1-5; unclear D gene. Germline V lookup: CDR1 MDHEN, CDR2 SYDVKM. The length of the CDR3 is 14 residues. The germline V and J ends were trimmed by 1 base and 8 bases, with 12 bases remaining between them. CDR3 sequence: CASSLLSVSEPQHF. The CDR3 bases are TGTGCCAGCAGTTTATTGTCGGTTTCTGAGCCCCAGCATTTT. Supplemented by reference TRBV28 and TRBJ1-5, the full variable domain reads DVKVTQSSRYLVKRTGEKVFLECVQDMDHENMFWYRQDPGLGLRLIYFSYDVKMKEKGDIPEGYSVSREKKERFSLILESASTNQTSMYLCASSLLSVSEPQHFGDGTRLSIL.

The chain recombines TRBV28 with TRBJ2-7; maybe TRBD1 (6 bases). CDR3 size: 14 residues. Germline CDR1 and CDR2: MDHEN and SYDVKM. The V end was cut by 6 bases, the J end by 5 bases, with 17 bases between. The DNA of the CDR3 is TGTGCCAGCAGGAACCCAACAGGGTTCAACGAGCAGTACTTC. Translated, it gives CASRNPTGFNEQYF.

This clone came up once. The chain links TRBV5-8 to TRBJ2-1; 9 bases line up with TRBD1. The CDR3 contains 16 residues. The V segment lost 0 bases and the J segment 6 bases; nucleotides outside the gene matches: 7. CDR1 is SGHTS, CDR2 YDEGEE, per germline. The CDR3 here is CASSLATGGVFNEQFF. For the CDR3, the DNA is TGTGCCAGCAGCTTGGCTACAGGGGGCGTTTTCAATGAGCAGTTCTTC.

The CDR3 region has the DNA TGTGCCAGCAGACTATTAAATCAGCCCCAGCATTTT. Residues: CASRLLNQPQHF. This chain uses TRBV28 with TRBJ1-5; D gene uncertain. Between the trimmed V and J ends, which lost 6 bases and 4 bases, there was a span of 7 bases. This CDR3 spans 12 amino acids. CDR1 and CDR2 from the germline V gene are MDHEN and SYDVKM.

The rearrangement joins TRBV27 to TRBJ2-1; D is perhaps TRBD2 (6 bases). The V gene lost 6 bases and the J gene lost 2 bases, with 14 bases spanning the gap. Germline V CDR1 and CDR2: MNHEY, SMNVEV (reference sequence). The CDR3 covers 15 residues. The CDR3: CASRRAGGAYNEQFF. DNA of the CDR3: TGTGCCAGCAGGCGAGCAGGAGGGGCCTACAATGAGCAGTTCTTC.

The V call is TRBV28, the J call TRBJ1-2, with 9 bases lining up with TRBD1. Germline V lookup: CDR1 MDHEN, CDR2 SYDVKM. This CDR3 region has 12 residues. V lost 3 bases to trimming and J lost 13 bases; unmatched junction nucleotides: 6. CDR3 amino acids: CASSFRDRESTF. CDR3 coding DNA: TGTGCCAGCAGTTTTCGGGACAGGGAATCCACCTTC.

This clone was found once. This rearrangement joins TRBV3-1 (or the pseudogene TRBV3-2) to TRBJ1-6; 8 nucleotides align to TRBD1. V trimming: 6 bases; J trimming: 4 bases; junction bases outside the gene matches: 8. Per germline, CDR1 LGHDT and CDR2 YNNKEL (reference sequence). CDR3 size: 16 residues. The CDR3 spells CASRGGQGLYNSPLHF. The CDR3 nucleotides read TGTGCCAGCAGGGGAGGACAGGGCCTTTATAATTCACCCCTCCACTTT.